The 3 T cell receptor gamma chains given below trace back to one sample, sequenced in a study of intestinal T cells in coeliac disease. About 11 formalin-fixed paraffin-embedded scrolls, each 5 µm thick, supplied each case's genomic DNA. LymphoTrack primers amplified TRG sequences from about 180 ng of biopsy DNA. TCRdb fed the multiplex PCR reads to CATT. Found here are under 550 gamma-chain clones, roughly 42% of them singletons; the top ten hold around 40%. The sequenced sample was a duodenal biopsy. The receptors shown here come from a human donor with celiac disease.

With respect to this clone: TCRdb has a much larger clone's protein, which differs at residue 8 from the translation of this DNA, likely because of a read error; what is shown is the protein translated from the DNA. This rearrangement joins TRGV8 to TRGJP2. CDR1 is VENAVY and CDR2 is YDSYNSRV in the germline V gene. The junction had 5 bases not matched to a gene; V was cut back by 1 base and J by 0 bases. This CDR3 spans 16 amino acids. Here the CDR3 reads CATWDSIHSSDWIKTF. The CDR3 DNA sequence: TGTGCCACCTGGGATAGTATACATAGTAGTGATTGGATCAAGACGTTT.

The chain couples TRGV10 to TRGJP2. TCRdb supplies no J gene; here it was assigned by aligning the nucleotide sequence to germline. TRGV10 is an ORF for which the function is uncertain. The V segment lost 14 bases and the J segment 16 bases; nucleotides outside the gene matches: 11. The CDR3 totals 9 residues. The CDR3 loop is CARLDSKTF. The CDR3 DNA reads TGTGCTAGATTGGATTCCAAGACGTTT.

This chain links TRGV3 with TRGJ1 or TRGJ2. Trimming removed 6 bases from V and 4 bases from J; junction bases left unmatched: 18. CDR1 is VTNTFY, CDR2 YDVSTARD, per germline (reference sequence). CDR3 length equals 16 residues. The CDR3 DNA sequence: TGTGCCACCTGGACGGACTCTACTAAAACATATTATAAGAAACTCTTT. Protein: CATWTDSTKTYYKKLF.